This section outlines one TCR beta chain sequence together with its context. Its specificity is not known. This entry comes from a study of T cells after yellow fever vaccination. Study-level results: Abundant clonotypes from the bulk population could contaminate FACS-sorted repertoires. Subsequent to the booster, the majority of primary-vaccination clones reappeared (96% CD4, approximately 90% CD8).

Germline CDR1 is MNHEY and CDR2 is SVGAGI. CDR3 size: 16 residues. V was cut by 4 bases and J by 4 bases, with 16 bases left in between. The study made its TCR cDNA through 5'RACE template switching. That step introduced a universal primer site along with UMIs. TCRdb reanalysed the 5' RACE reads using MiXCR and keeps one entry per CDR3 protein. This table has 450,000 to 650,000 distinct CDR3 sequences, 21% appearing once. This sequence joins TRBV6-5 and TRBJ2-2, with TRBD2 as a possible D gene (7 bases). This receptor was taken from a man between 18 and 29 years old who received the YFV17D yellow fever vaccine. Source: PBMCs, taken more than 20 days after the first yellow fever vaccination. The CDR3 sequence: CASSSPPRGLTGELFF. The DNA of the CDR3 is TGTGCCAGCAGTTCCCCTCCGCGGGGGCTCACCGGGGAGCTGTTTTTT.